The next 31 T cell receptor beta chains were all read from a single sample in a study of Ad26.COV2.S vaccination and SARS-CoV-2 variants. Sequenced by immunoSEQ multiplex PCR; TCRdb stores in-frame clones only, minus some. The table lists some 290,000 clones, 85% of them singletons. The treatment here: some 20 received Ad26.COV2.S at low or high dose, single or two shots; five or six received placebo; per-sample allocation not given. The samples date from day 63 after the first vaccine or placebo injection. Sequenced here: peripheral blood, sampled in a trial of Ad26.COV2.S vaccine versus placebo. These receptors originate from a person aged 18 to 59 who received the Ad26.COV2.S COVID-19 vaccine or a placebo.

This chain joins TRBV5-1 and TRBJ1-1; D is undetermined. Germline V gene data show CDR1 as SGHRS and CDR2 as YFSETQ. The CDR3 is 15 residues long. The V gene lost 0 bases and the J gene lost 0 bases, with 9 bases spanning the gap. This chain's CDR3 is CASSLDTAMNTEAFF. The DNA of the CDR3 is TGCGCCAGCAGCTTGGACACGGCTATGAACACTGAAGCTTTCTTT. Full variable domain (rest looked up from reference TRBV5-1 and TRBJ1-1): KAGVTQTPRYLIKTRGQQVTLSCSPISGHRSVSWYQQTPGQGLQFLFEYFSETQRNKGNFPGRFSGRQFSNSRSEMNVSTLELGDSALYLCASSLDTAMNTEAFFGQGTRLTVV.

The chain carries TRBV27 and TRBJ2-3; tentatively, D is TRBD1 (7 bases). Germline-derived CDR1 and CDR2 are MNHEY and SMNVEV (reference sequence). This CDR3 contains 16 residues. V was cut by 4 bases and J by 11 bases, with 25 bases left in between. The CDR3 DNA reads TGTGCCAGCAGTTGGACACAGGGGTTCCCCCCCGGGGGGCAGTATTTT. Translation: CASSWTQGFPPGGQYF.

This clone turned up a few times. The chain recombines TRBV9 with TRBJ2-7; possible D gene TRBD1, 6 bases. Between the trimmed V and J ends, which lost 0 bases and 3 bases, there was a span of 16 bases. This CDR3 spans 16 amino acids. Per germline, CDR1 SGDLS and CDR2 YYNGEE. As DNA, the CDR3 is TGTGCCAGCAGCGTAGGGCCGGCAGGGGCAGGCTACGAGCAGTACTTC. Protein sequence: CASSVGPAGAGYEQYF.

This chain uses TRBV9 with TRBJ2-5, with D possibly called TRBD1 or TRBD2 (7 bases each). Per the germline V gene, CDR1 is SGDLS and CDR2 is YYNGEE. V lost 4 bases and J 1 base, leaving 17 bases between the germline ends. CDR3 length: 16 residues. The CDR3 spells CASSPLQGGPQETQYF. The DNA for the CDR3 is TGTGCCAGCAGCCCCCTCCAGGGGGGGCCCCAAGAGACCCAGTACTTC.

The V gene is TRBV27, the J gene TRBJ2-1; no clear D. Germline lookup yields CDR1 MNHEY and CDR2 SMNVEV (reference sequence). V dropped 3 bases and J dropped 11 bases, with 8 bases sitting between them. The CDR3 consists of 11 residues. The CDR3 loop reads CASSLPPKQFF. The CDR3 DNA reads TGTGCCAGCAGTTTGCCTCCAAAGCAGTTCTTC.

The genes are TRBV9 and TRBJ1-1; tentatively, D is TRBD1 (5 bases). The length of the CDR3 is 15 residues. The germline V gene encodes CDR1 SGDLS and CDR2 YYNGEE. V lost 4 bases and J 1 base, leaving 14 bases between the germline ends. CDR3 in DNA: TGTGCCAGCAGCCCCAGTCCCGGGGGGAACACTGAAGCTTTCTTT. It codes for CASSPSPGGNTEAFF.

The V call is TRBV12-3 or TRBV12-4, the J call TRBJ2-5; no definite D call. This CDR3 comprises 13 residues. Trimming shortened V by 6 bases and J by 3 bases, and 11 bases separated the two germline ends. Here the CDR3 DNA reads TGTGCCAGCAGCATTAGGAATGAAGAGACCCAGTACTTC. Translation: CASSIRNEETQYF.

About this clone itself: A much bigger clone sits one base away, suggesting this may be a read error. This sequence joins TRBV2 and TRBJ1-1, with D uncertain. The length of the CDR3 is 13 residues. Trimming removed 6 bases from V and 1 base from J, with 9 bases in between. Germline CDR1 is SNHLY and CDR2 is FYNNEI. The CDR3 spells CASSVKENTEAFF. The CDR3 bases are TGTGCCAGCAGCGTCAAGGAGAACACTGAAGCTTTCTTT.

This rearrangement joins TRBV5-1 to TRBJ1-1; D is uncertain. The CDR3 is made up of 13 amino acids. Germline loops: CDR1 SGHRS, CDR2 YFSETQ. Trimming took 4 bases from V and 1 from J, leaving 8 bases between them. CDR3 region: CASSLTANTEAFF. CDR3 nucleotides: TGCGCCAGCAGCCTGACTGCGAACACTGAAGCTTTCTTT.

The genes are TRBV6-5 and TRBJ2-7; no clear D gene. The CDR3 covers 15 residues. Germline CDR1 is MNHEY and CDR2 is SVGAGI. V dropped 6 bases and J dropped 0 bases, with 15 bases sitting between them. Here the CDR3 DNA reads TGTGCCAGCAGCAACAGCTCACCGAGCTCCTACGAGCAGTACTTC. Amino acid sequence: CASSNSSPSSYEQYF.

This chain uses TRBV27 with TRBJ2-7; D may be TRBD2 (6 bases). V lost 6 bases and J 1 base, leaving 16 bases between the germline ends. The germline CDR1 and CDR2 sequences are MNHEY and SMNVEV (reference sequence). This CDR3 region has 15 residues. CDR3 DNA sequence: TGTGCCAGCAGCCGGAGGGCGCGGGGTTCCTACGAGCAGTACTTC. It specifies CASSRRARGSYEQYF.

The rearrangement joins TRBV7-3 to TRBJ2-3; D not resolved. V gave up 0 bases and J gave up 5 bases, with 9 bases separating them. The germline gives CDR1 SGHTA, CDR2 FQGTGA. This CDR3 has 14 amino acids. Here the CDR3 DNA reads TGTGCCAGCAGCTTAACGTTTAGTCTAGATACGCAGTATTTT. Amino acids: CASSLTFSLDTQYF.

The sample holds a few counts of this clone. The rearrangement uses TRBV4-2 and TRBJ1-4, with D possibly matching TRBD1 (5 bases). CDR3 size: 15 residues. V was cut by 1 base and J by 5 bases, with 11 bases left in between. The germline CDR1 and CDR2 sequences are LGHNA and YNFKEQ. The CDR3 region is CASSQVRGRNEKLFF. CDR3 nucleotides: TGTGCCAGCAGCCAAGTAAGGGGCAGAAATGAAAAACTGTTTTTT.

The chain recombines TRBV4-2 with TRBJ2-4; D gene unclear. The CDR3 contains 12 residues. Per the germline V gene, CDR1 is LGHNA and CDR2 is YNFKEQ. Trimming removed 0 bases from V and 6 bases from J, with 3 bases in between. The DNA for the CDR3 is TGTGCCAGCAGCCAAGAGAGAAACATTCAGTACTTC. The encoded protein is CASSQERNIQYF.

This clone was counted a single time. The gene calls are TRBV5-1 and TRBJ1-6; 8 bases are a match to TRBD1. The germline CDR1 and CDR2 sequences are SGHRS and YFSETQ. Trimming at V came to 0 bases and at J to 10 bases, leaving 9 bases not matched to a gene. The CDR3 runs to 16 residues. In DNA, the CDR3 is TGCGCCAGCAGCTTGGAGGCAGGGGGCGCAGGATCACCCCTCCACTTT. Encoded protein: CASSLEAGGAGSPLHF.

This clone has more than one count but fewer than ten. CDR3 nucleotides: TGTGCCAGCAGCCCTGTCATGAACACTGAAGCTTTCTTT. This codes for CASSPVMNTEAFF. The rearrangement joins TRBV28 to TRBJ1-1, with D unclear. The CDR3 length is 13 residues. V gave up 6 bases and J gave up 0 bases, with 8 bases separating them. Germline CDR1 reads MDHEN; CDR2 reads SYDVKM.

This chain joins TRBV3-1 (or the pseudogene TRBV3-2) and TRBJ1-6; no firm D call. CDR1 LGHDT and CDR2 YNNKEL come from the germline V gene (reference sequence). V lost 1 base and J lost 5, with 6 bases in between. The CDR3 spans 14 residues. This chain's CDR3 is CASSQAGDNSPLHF. The CDR3 DNA sequence: TGTGCCAGCAGCCAAGCTGGGGATAATTCACCCCTCCACTTT.

The rearrangement joins TRBV5-4 to TRBJ2-3, with 7 bases lining up with TRBD1. Germline trimming cut 3 bases from V and 2 bases from J; bases unmatched to any gene: 3. Germline-derived CDR1 and CDR2 are SGHNT and YYREEE (reference sequence). The CDR3 sequence is 14 residues long. Written as DNA, the CDR3 is TGTGCCAGCAGCTCGGGACAGCTCACAGATACGCAGTATTTT. This translates into CASSSGQLTDTQYF.

This chain joins TRBV20-1 and TRBJ2-3, with D uncertain. The CDR3 has 14 amino acids. Germline lookup yields CDR1 DFQATT and CDR2 SNEGSKA (reference sequence). V lost 3 bases, J lost 0 bases, and 10 bases lay in between. The CDR3 DNA reads TGCAGTGCTAGTTACAACCCTAGCACAGATACGCAGTATTTT. Its translation is CSASYNPSTDTQYF.

This clone was counted a single time. This chain joins TRBV28 and TRBJ1-5; possible D gene TRBD1, 6 bases. Trimming stripped 1 base from V and 2 bases from J, with 21 bases between. Germline assignment: CDR1 MDHEN and CDR2 SYDVKM. This CDR3 has 19 residues. CDR3 in DNA: TGTGCCAGCAGTTTATTCGGGACAAGGGGGATCCGGGGCAATCAGCCCCAGCATTTT. Its protein is CASSLFGTRGIRGNQPQHF.

Worth noting for this clone: One junction end does not reproduce the germline sequence, and a read error may be involved. This rearrangement joins TRBV30 to TRBJ2-7; D is possibly TRBD2 (6 bases). CDR1 is GTSNPN and CDR2 is SVGIG in the germline V gene (reference sequence). The CDR3 loop spans 12 amino acids. This CDR3 is CAWSRKPGEAVF. CDR3 sequence (DNA): TGTGCCTGGAGTCGAAAGCCGGGGGAGGCCGTCTTC.

The chain links TRBV5-5 to TRBJ1-5, with D maybe TRBD1 (5 bases). Germline-derived CDR1 and CDR2 are SGHKS and YYEKEE (reference sequence). Trimming took off 7 bases at V and 2 bases at J, with 7 bases between the two ends. The CDR3 sequence is 12 residues long. The CDR3 region has the DNA TGTGCCAGCGGGGGGGGCAATCAGCCCCAGCATTTT. Translation gives CASGGGNQPQHF. Full variable domain (missing parts from reference TRBV5-5 and TRBJ1-5): DAGVTQSPTHLIKTRGQQVTLRCSPISGHKSVSWYQQVLGQGPQFIFQYYEKEERGRGNFPDRFSARQFPNYSSELNVNALLLGDSALYLCASGGGNQPQHFGDGTRLSIL.

The chain couples TRBV4-1 to TRBJ1-1; TRBD1 matches at 9 bases. The junction had 9 bases not matched to a gene; V was cut back by 0 bases and J by 1 base. Germline V CDR1 and CDR2: MGHRA, YSYEKL. CDR3 length: 18 amino acids. CDR3 sequence reads: CASSQDGQGKRRNTEAFF. The CDR3 DNA is TGCGCCAGCAGCCAAGATGGACAGGGGAAGAGGCGGAACACTGAAGCTTTCTTT.

DNA for the CDR3: TGTGCCAGTAATCCCCGACAGGGGTACTATGGCTACACCTTC. This translates into CASNPRQGYYGYTF. V usage is TRBV19 and J usage is TRBJ1-2; 8 positions match TRBD1. The CDR3 loop spans 14 amino acids. Trimming at V came to 7 bases and at J to 3 bases, leaving 7 bases not matched to a gene. Looked up from germline, CDR1 is LNHDA and CDR2 is SQIVND (reference sequence).

At least ten counts were recorded for this clone. This sequence joins TRBV6-5 and TRBJ1-6; 9 nucleotides agree with TRBD1. The germline gives CDR1 MNHEY, CDR2 SVGAGI. This CDR3 contains 14 residues. Written as DNA, the CDR3 is TGTGCAAGCCGGGACAGGGCAGGATGGTCACCCCTCCACTTT. This codes for CASRDRAGWSPLHF.

The rearrangement links TRBV11-2 to TRBJ1-2, with D hard to call. V was shortened by 2 bases and J by 0 bases, with 22 bases between the two germline ends. This CDR3 spans 19 amino acids. CDR1 SGHAT and CDR2 FQNNGV come from the germline V gene. The CDR3 DNA follows: TGTGCCAGCAGCTTACCCCTTGGGAGTTCGACCCTAGCTAACTATGGCTACACCTTC. It yields the protein CASSLPLGSSTLANYGYTF.

The chain links TRBV2 to TRBJ1-2; no reliable D call. V was cut by 7 bases and J by 8 bases, with 17 bases left in between. This CDR3 spans 13 amino acids. Germline V gene lookup returns CDR1 SNHLY and CDR2 FYNNEI. CDR3 loop: CASNAEADGGYTF. As DNA, the CDR3 is TGTGCCAGCAATGCCGAGGCAGACGGAGGCTACACCTTC.

The J gene is TRBJ1-2, the V gene TRBV12-3 or TRBV12-4; the D gene is possibly TRBD1 (6 bases). CDR3 length equals 12 residues. V dropped 5 bases and J dropped 6 bases, with 10 bases sitting between them. CDR3 sequence: CASSTTGHGYTF. CDR3 nucleotides: TGTGCCAGCAGTACTACAGGGCATGGCTACACCTTC.

This chain joins TRBV18 and TRBJ2-3, with D tentatively TRBD1 (5 bases). The V gene lost 2 bases and the J gene lost 1 base, with 10 bases spanning the gap. Per germline, CDR1 KGHSH and CDR2 LQKENI. The CDR3 totals 15 residues. CDR3 in amino acids: CASSPDRLGTDTQYF. CDR3 nucleotides: TGTGCCAGCTCACCAGACAGATTAGGCACAGATACGCAGTATTTT.

The chain joins TRBV11-2 to TRBJ1-2, with 8 bases that match TRBD1. Trimming removed 2 bases from V and 2 bases from J; junction bases left unmatched: 4. Germline lookup yields CDR1 SGHAT and CDR2 FQNNGV. There are 15 residues in the CDR3. In DNA, the CDR3 is TGTGCCAGCAGCTTATCTGCAGGGGGCAACTATGGCTACACCTTC. It yields the protein CASSLSAGGNYGYTF.

The chain combines TRBV27 with TRBJ2-3, with TRBD2 matching over 15 bases. V was pared by 4 bases and J by 4 bases, with 9 bases of the junction left unmatched. The CDR3 sequence is 18 residues long. Germline values: CDR1 MNHEY, CDR2 SMNVEV (reference sequence). CDR3 region: CASSWTWTSGGASDTQYF. The CDR3 bases are TGTGCCAGCAGTTGGACCTGGACTAGCGGGGGGGCCTCAGATACGCAGTATTTT.